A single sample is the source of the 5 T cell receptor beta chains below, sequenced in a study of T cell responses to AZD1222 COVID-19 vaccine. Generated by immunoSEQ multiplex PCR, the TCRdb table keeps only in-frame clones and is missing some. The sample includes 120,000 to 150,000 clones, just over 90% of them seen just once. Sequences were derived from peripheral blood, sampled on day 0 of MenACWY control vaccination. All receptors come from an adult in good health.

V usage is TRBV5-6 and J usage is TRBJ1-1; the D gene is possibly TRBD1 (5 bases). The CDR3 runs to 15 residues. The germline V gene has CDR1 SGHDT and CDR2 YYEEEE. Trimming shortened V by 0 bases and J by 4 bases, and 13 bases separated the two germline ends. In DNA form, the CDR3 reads TGTGCCAGCAGCTTGGCCGGCAGGGTGAGCACTGAAGCTTTCTTT. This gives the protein CASSLAGRVSTEAFF.

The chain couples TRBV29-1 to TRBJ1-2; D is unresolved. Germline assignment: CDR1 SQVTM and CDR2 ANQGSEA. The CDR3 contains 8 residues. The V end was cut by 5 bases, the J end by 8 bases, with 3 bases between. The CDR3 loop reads CSVQGYTF. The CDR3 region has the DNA TGCAGCGTTCAGGGCTACACCTTC.

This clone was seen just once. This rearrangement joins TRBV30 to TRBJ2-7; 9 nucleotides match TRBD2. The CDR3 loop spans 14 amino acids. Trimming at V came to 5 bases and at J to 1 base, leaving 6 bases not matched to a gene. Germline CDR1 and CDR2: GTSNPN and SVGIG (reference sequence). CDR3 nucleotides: TGTGCCTGGGGCTTGCGGGAGGGATCCTACGAGCAGTACTTC. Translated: CAWGLREGSYEQYF.

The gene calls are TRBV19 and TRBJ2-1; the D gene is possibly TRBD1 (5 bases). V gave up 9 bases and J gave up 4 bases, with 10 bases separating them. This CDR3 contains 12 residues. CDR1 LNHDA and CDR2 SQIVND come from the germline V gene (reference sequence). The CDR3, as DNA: TGTGCCAGCAGGACACCGTACAATGAGCAGTTCTTC. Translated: CASRTPYNEQFF. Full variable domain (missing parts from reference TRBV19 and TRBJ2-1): DGGITQSPKYLFRKEGQNVTLSCEQNLNHDAMYWYRQDPGQGLRLIYYSQIVNDFQKGDIAEGYSVSREKKESFPLTVTSAQKNPTAFYLCASRTPYNEQFFGPGTRLTVL.

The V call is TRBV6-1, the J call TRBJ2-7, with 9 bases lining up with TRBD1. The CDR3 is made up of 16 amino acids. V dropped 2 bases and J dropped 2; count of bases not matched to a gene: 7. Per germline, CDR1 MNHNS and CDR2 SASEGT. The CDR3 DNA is TGTGCCAGCAGTGAATCGAGCGGGACAGGGACCTACGAGCAGTACTTC. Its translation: CASSESSGTGTYEQYF.